The rows below give T cell receptor beta chains drawn from one sample of a study of response to subunit inactivated influenza vaccine. MiXCR was run by TCRdb on the RT-PCR reads, yielding one entry per CDR3 protein. Here the sample spans about 780,000 distinct CDR3 sequences, 15% to 20% being singletons. The source material was PBMCs from blood, sampled 4 to 6 days after vaccination. Receptors were obtained from a man in his fifties who received an inactivated influenza vaccine. The CDR3 runs from the conserved cysteine through the conserved F or W. The D gene is left open where the match is weak. For some rows the clone size is stated as once, few or many, or as a class when expanded; others skip it.

>TRBV6-2/TRBV6-3|.|few|TRBJ1-6
TGTGCCAGCAGTTACCTCGGACAGACCCTCCTCCACTTT
CASSYLGQTLLHF
>TRBV6-2/TRBV6-3|.|.|TRBJ2-1
TGTGCCAGCAGTTACCCTCGTTTCGGGCAGTTCTTC
CASSYPRFGQFF
>TRBV12-3/TRBV12-4|.|.|TRBJ1-5
TGTGCCAGCAGATTAGTCGCTCGGGGAGGTCAGCCCCAGCATTTT
CASRLVARGGQPQHF
>TRBV15|.|.|TRBJ1-2
TGTGCCACCAGTAACCGGGCCCATATGCAAGGAATCTCGTACACCTTC
CATSNRAHMQGISYTF
>TRBV6-5|.|.|TRBJ2-5
TGTGCCAGCAGTTACGCAGGGGGGTGGCAAGAGACCCAGTACTTC
CASSYAGGWQETQYF
>TRBV12-3/TRBV12-4|.|few|TRBJ1-6
TGTGCCAGCAGTTTAGTGGGAACCTATAATTCACCCCTCCACTTT
CASSLVGTYNSPLHF
>TRBV9|.|few|TRBJ1-2
TGTGCCAGCAGCGCAGCGGAGGGGCGTGACTATGGCTACACCTTC
CASSAAEGRDYGYTF
>TRBV7-9|TRBD1|.|TRBJ2-1
TGTGCCAGCAGCAGACAGGGGCGGGATGAGCAGTTCTTC
CASSRQGRDEQFF
>TRBV5-1|.|many|TRBJ2-2
TGCGCCAGCAGCTTGGAGAGGCTCACGAACACCGGGGAGCTGTTTTTT
CASSLERLTNTGELFF
>TRBV20-1|TRBD2|few|TRBJ2-7
TGCAGTGCCCCGGGACTAGCGGGATATCCCTCCGAGCAGTACTTC
CSAPGLAGYPSEQYF
>TRBV20-1|TRBD1|few|TRBJ2-7
TGCAGTGCTAGAGTCACGACAGGGCCCTCCTACGAGCAGTACTTC
CSARVTTGPSYEQYF
>TRBV4-2|.|few|TRBJ1-1
TGTGCCAGCAGCCAAGATGTCGTGAACACTGAAGCTTTCTTT
CASSQDVVNTEAFF
>TRBV21-1|.|few|TRBJ2-7
TGTGCCAGCAGCAAATGGGACAGGAATAGGTACGAGCAGTACTTC
CASSKWDRNRYEQYF
>TRBV20-1|.|.|TRBJ2-7
TGCAGTGCTAGTCCTAGCCCCTACGAGCAGTACTTC
CSASPSPYEQYF
>TRBV7-9|TRBD1|.|TRBJ2-5
TGTGCCAGCAGCTTAGTGACAGGGCCTGGGGAGACCCAGTACTTC
CASSLVTGPGETQYF
>TRBV30|.|.|TRBJ2-2
TGTGCCTGGACAGGGATCGATACGAGCACCGGGGAGCTGTTTTTT
CAWTGIDTSTGELFF
>TRBV30|.|.|TRBJ2-3
TGTGCCTGGAGCCAACTAGTCGATACGCAGTATTTT
CAWSQLVDTQYF
>TRBV12-3/TRBV12-4|.|few|TRBJ2-6
TGTGCCAGCAGCTTGTATCTTGGGGCCAACGTCCTGACTTTC
CASSLYLGANVLTF
>TRBV28|TRBD1|.|TRBJ1-5
TGTGCCAGCAGTTTCGGGACAGGGCTTCAGCCCCAGCATTTT
CASSFGTGLQPQHF
>TRBV12-3/TRBV12-4|TRBD2|.|TRBJ2-1
TGTGCCAGCAACCTAGCGGACAATGAGCAGTTCTTC
CASNLADNEQFF
>TRBV29-1|.|few|TRBJ2-1
TGCAGCGTTGCAATATTGACTGGCTCCTACAATGAGCAGTTCTTC
CSVAILTGSYNEQFF
>TRBV28|TRBD2|many|TRBJ2-5
TGTGCCAGCAGTTTATCCCCTAGCGGGAGCAGAAAGACCCAGTACTTC
CASSLSPSGSRKTQYF
>TRBV7-2|.|.|TRBJ2-3
TGTGCCAGCAGCCCAGGGGTATTTTCCACAGATACGCAGTATTTT
CASSPGVFSTDTQYF
>TRBV27|TRBD2|.|TRBJ2-2
TGTGCCAGCAGTTTTACTAGCGGGAGTACCGGGGAGCTGTTTTTT
CASSFTSGSTGELFF
>TRBV20-1|.|few|TRBJ2-1
TGCAGTTCAAGGGGCCCGAGAGGCCTCAATGAGCAGTTCTTC
CSSRGPRGLNEQFF
>TRBV5-6|TRBD1|few|TRBJ2-5
TGTGCCAGCAGCTTGGTTGACAGGGTAGGAGAGACCCAGTACTTC
CASSLVDRVGETQYF
>TRBV7-8|.|few|TRBJ2-3
TGTGCCAGCAGCTTGATGTTGGGGACTAGCACAGATACGCAGTATTTT
CASSLMLGTSTDTQYF
>TRBV24-1|.|.|TRBJ1-2
TGTGCCACCAGTGATCCCGGATCATATGGCTACACCTTC
CATSDPGSYGYTF
>TRBV7-9|TRBD2|few|TRBJ2-7
TGTGCCAGCACCGGCGGGGGGGATTCCTACGAGCAGTACTTC
CASTGGGDSYEQYF
>TRBV20-1|TRBD2|.|TRBJ2-3
TGCAGTGCTCCTACTAGCGGGAGGGCCGGTACGCAGTATTTT
CSAPTSGRAGTQYF
>TRBV29-1|.|.|TRBJ2-1
TGCAGCGTTGAAGATGCGGTGGCAGCCTACAATGAGCAGTTCTTC
CSVEDAVAAYNEQFF
>TRBV18|.|.|TRBJ2-3
TGTGCCAGCTCACCCGACAGACTCCTCACAGATACGCAGTATTTT
CASSPDRLLTDTQYF
>TRBV24-1|TRBD1|.|TRBJ2-1
TGTGCCACCAGTGACACCGGGACAGGGAGCAATGAGCAGTTCTTC
CATSDTGTGSNEQFF
>TRBV11-2|.|few|TRBJ2-6
TGTGCCAGCAGCCCCATTGGGAGCTCTGGGGCCAACGTCCTGACTTTC
CASSPIGSSGANVLTF
>TRBV4-3|TRBD1|.|TRBJ2-1
TGCGCCAGCAGCCAAGAGTACAGGGGAAACTCCTACAATGAGCAGTTCTTC
CASSQEYRGNSYNEQFF
>TRBV7-2|TRBD1|.|TRBJ2-3
TGTGCCAGCAGCACCAGGACAGGGGCGTGGTCAGATACGCAGTATTTT
CASSTRTGAWSDTQYF
>TRBV10-3|TRBD1|few|TRBJ1-3
TGTGCCACGACGACAGGGGGTAGAAACACCATATATTTT
CATTTGGRNTIYF
>TRBV10-1|TRBD1|few|TRBJ2-1
TGCGCCAGCAGTATGCATACTGGACAGGGATTTTACAATGAGCAGTTCTTC
CASSMHTGQGFYNEQFF
>TRBV5-1|.|.|TRBJ1-1
TGCGCCAGCAGCAGGGCAGCCTCTAGTGACACTGAAGCTTTCTTT
CASSRAASSDTEAFF
>TRBV10-3|.|few|TRBJ1-5
TGTGCCATCAGCGCAGGAGAAAATCAGCCCCAGCATTTT
CAISAGENQPQHF
>TRBV12-3/TRBV12-4|.|few|TRBJ2-6
TGTGCCAGCAGTTTAGGCAGACAGTCCGTGGCCAACGTCCTGACTTTC
CASSLGRQSVANVLTF
>TRBV20-1|.|many|TRBJ2-1
TGCAGTGCTAGCGCCAGCAATGAGCAGTTCTTC
CSASASNEQFF
>TRBV20-1|TRBD1|once|TRBJ2-2
TGCAGTGCTAGACGCAGACAGGGCAGGAACACCGGGGAGCTGTTTTTT
CSARRRQGRNTGELFF
>TRBV4-2|.|.|TRBJ2-2
TGTGCCAGCAGCCAAGAAATCCCGAACACCGGGGAGCTGTTTTTT
CASSQEIPNTGELFF
>TRBV20-1|.|many|TRBJ1-6
TGCAGTGCTAGAGATCTGTACTCACCCCTCCACTTT
CSARDLYSPLHF
>TRBV12-3/TRBV12-4|.|.|TRBJ2-5
TGTGCCAGCGGGCCGGGCAGAGATATCCCCAGAGAGACCCAGTACTTC
CASGPGRDIPRETQYF
>TRBV12-3/TRBV12-4|.|.|TRBJ2-7
TGTGCCAGCAGTTATGGGCCCCCGGGTTACGAGCAGTACTTC
CASSYGPPGYEQYF
>TRBV7-2|.|.|TRBJ2-2
TGTGCCAGCAGCTTAATGGTTTCCGGGGAGCTGTTTTTT
CASSLMVSGELFF
>TRBV28|.|.|TRBJ2-5
TGTGCCAGCAGGGGGGGGCCCTCTTGGCAGTACTTC
CASRGGPSWQYF
>TRBV29-1|.|once|TRBJ1-1
TGCAGCTGCGTTCTGGACACTGAAGCTTTCTTT
CSCVLDTEAFF
>TRBV7-2|TRBD1|few|TRBJ1-3
TGTGCCAGCAGCCCAGGGGGTTCCTCTGGAAACACCATATATTTT
CASSPGGSSGNTIYF
>TRBV15|TRBD1|.|TRBJ2-1
TGTGCCACCAGCCTGGCGGACAGGTACAATGAGCAGTTCTTC
CATSLADRYNEQFF
>TRBV6-5|.|few|TRBJ1-2
TGTGCCAGCAGTTACTCCCTAAGGAGGTATGGCTACACCTTC
CASSYSLRRYGYTF
>TRBV5-1|.|few|TRBJ2-2
TGCGCCAGCAGCTCCGATGGGTTTGGGGAGCTGTTTTTT
CASSSDGFGELFF
>TRBV6-5|.|.|TRBJ2-5
TGTGCCAGCAGTTACTCGAGGGGCGGGCAGACCCAGTACTTC
CASSYSRGGQTQYF